The T cell receptor beta chain described here comes from a study of blood T cell repertoires in COVID-19. Trimming removed 2 bases from V and 3 bases from J, with 9 bases in between. Germline loops: CDR1 LGHDT, CDR2 YNNKEL (reference sequence). This CDR3 spans 14 amino acids. Data came from immunoSEQ multiplex PCR; TCRdb stores just in-frame clones and leaves some out. The sample records more than 200,000 clones, roughly 89% being singletons. The sample was PBMCs or T cells enriched from blood (not recorded which). The source of this sequence is a woman aged 30 to 39 who had recovered from COVID-19. V usage is TRBV3-1 (or the pseudogene TRBV3-2) and J usage is TRBJ2-3; a possible D gene is TRBD1 (6 bases). The CDR3 region has the DNA TGTGCCAGCAGCCAATACAGGGATACAGATACGCAGTATTTT. Translating it yields CASSQYRDTDTQYF.